The entry below describes one T cell receptor beta chain. Antigen: not known. This sample stems from a study of OX40 agonist ivuxolimab in advanced cancers. The wider study: Every 2 weeks, ivuxolimab was infused into the patients intravenously at between 0.01 and 10 mg/kg. Study observations and caveats: Some nonresponders likewise displayed low normalized T-cell clonal expansion.

The CDR3 covers 15 residues. V lost 5 bases and J lost 0, with 12 bases in between. CDR1 and CDR2 from the germline V gene are SGDLS and YYNGEE. Sequenced by immunoSEQ multiplex PCR; TCRdb stores in-frame clones only, minus some. Of 25,000 to 30,000 clones listed, about four fifths are singletons. The chain has TRBV9 and TRBJ2-1; D ambiguous. This clonotype originated in an adult with an advanced solid tumor such as melanoma, head and neck, liver or kidney cancer. Sequencing used CD4+ or CD8+ T cells sorted from blood, obtained in a trial of the OX40 agonist ivuxolimab. As DNA, the CDR3 is TGTGCCAGCAGTCCTTCAGCTAACTCCTACAATGAGCAGTTCTTC. Its translation is CASSPSANSYNEQFF.